Listed below are T cell receptor beta chains from one sample, sequenced in a study of blood T cell repertoires in COVID-19. The assay was immunoSEQ multiplex PCR, and TCRdb's table has in-frame clones only and misses some. The data contain 65,000 to 75,000 clones, 80% to 90% of them seen just once; the ten biggest clones take up about 15%. The sample consisted of peripheral blood. These receptors were obtained from a man older than 75 with acute or convalescent COVID-19. CDR3s include the opening cysteine and the closing phenylalanine or tryptophan. Fields, in order: D gene, J gene, clone size, V gene, CDR3 DNA, CDR3 protein. The D gene is left open where the match is weak. The listing skips clone size in some rows; elsewhere it reads once, few, many or a size class.

>NA|TRBJ2-2|NA|TRBV7-3
TGTGCCAGCAGACCAGACAGGACCGGGGAGCTGTTTTTT
CASRPDRTGELFF
>TRBD2|TRBJ2-1|NA|TRBV7-3
TGTGCCAGCAGCTTAGAGGGACTAGCGGACAATGAGCAGTTCTTC
CASSLEGLADNEQFF
>TRBD1|TRBJ1-5|NA|TRBV5-1
TGCGCCAGCAGCACCGGACAGGGGGGGCAGCCCCAGCATTTT
CASSTGQGGQPQHF
>TRBD2|TRBJ2-7|NA|TRBV15
TGTGCCACCAGCAGAGATCTCGCTAGCGGCTACGAGCAGTACTTC
CATSRDLASGYEQYF
>TRBD1|TRBJ1-2|few|TRBV10-3
TGTGCCATCAGTGGGGTGACAGGGAATGGCTACACCTTC
CAISGVTGNGYTF
>TRBD1|TRBJ2-5|NA|TRBV5-6
TGTGCCAGCAGCCAAACAGGGGCCCAGTACTTC
CASSQTGAQYF
>NA|TRBJ2-7|once|TRBV7-3
TGTGCCAGCTCGGTGGGGGCCCGTTCCTACGAGCAGTACTTC
CASSVGARSYEQYF
>NA|TRBJ2-3|once|TRBV7-3
TGTGCCAGCAGCCCGAAGGGTCTAGCGTCCTTCACAGATACGCAGTATTTT
CASSPKGLASFTDTQYF
>NA|TRBJ2-1|NA|TRBV7-3
TGTGCCAGCAGCCAGTCCTCCTACAATGAGCAGTTCTTC
CASSQSSYNEQFF
>NA|TRBJ2-7|NA|TRBV9
TGTGCCAGCAGCGTAGCGGGGGATAGCTCCTACGAGCAGTACTTC
CASSVAGDSSYEQYF
>TRBD2|TRBJ2-7|NA|TRBV30
TGTGCCTGGGAGAGCCCCGGACTAGCGGGGAAGCAGTACTTC
CAWESPGLAGKQYF
>NA|TRBJ1-2|NA|TRBV9
TGTGCCAGCAGCGTAGGGGAGGTCTATGGCTACACCTTC
CASSVGEVYGYTF
>TRBD2|TRBJ2-1|NA|TRBV7-3
TGTGCCAGCAGCTTAACCAGCGGGGGGGCCAGTGAGCAGTTCTTC
CASSLTSGGASEQFF
>NA|TRBJ2-7|NA|TRBV2
TGTGCCAGCAGATTAGAACAGGATGCCTACGAGCAGTACTTC
CASRLEQDAYEQYF
>NA|TRBJ1-1|NA|TRBV27
TGTGCCAGCAGTTTAAGGTATACGGGTGAAGCTTTCTTT
CASSLRYTGEAFF
>NA|TRBJ2-1|NA|TRBV27
TGTGCCAGCAGTTTCCTCGGGAACAATGAGCAGTTCTTC
CASSFLGNNEQFF